This T cell receptor (beta chain) was identified in a study of T cells after yellow fever vaccination. Whole-study findings and limits: FACS-sorted repertoires might harbor abundant contaminating clonotypes from the bulk population.

In this sample, this clonotype turned up a few times. Its antigen is not identified. Template switching by 5'RACE produced TCR cDNA, adding a universal primer site and UMIs. MiXCR was run by TCRdb on the 5' RACE reads, yielding one entry per CDR3 protein. The repertoire has 500,000 to 650,000 distinct CDR3 sequences, approximately 12% of them found once; the top ten carry over 12%. This TCR derives from a man younger than 40 who received the YFV17D yellow fever vaccine. The source was PBMCs, collected on the day of the yellow fever booster vaccination.

CDR3 DNA sequence: TGTGCCAGCAGTTTTGGGAGTGGAAACAGGAATCAGCCCCAGCATTTT. Its protein is CASSFGSGNRNQPQHF. The chain joins TRBV12-3 or TRBV12-4 to TRBJ1-5; D is possibly TRBD1 (5 bases). The CDR3 is 16 amino acids. Deletions cut 3 bases from V and 4 bases from J, with 16 bases between.